This T cell receptor (beta chain) was recovered during a study of cytomegalovirus exposure and HLA in healthy donors. The V end lost 4 bases, the J end lost 1 base, and 10 bases lay between the germline ends. The V gene's germline CDR1 is GTSNPN and CDR2 SVGIG (reference sequence). The CDR3 sequence is 13 residues long. The study ran its PCR with 60 Vbeta and 13 Jbeta primers. Sequencing used immunoSEQ multiplex PCR; TCRdb keeps in-frame clones, though not all of them. The table has approximately 160,000 clones, around 67% seen once. Points on this clone: Its specificity is not known.

General study results and limits: As was reported, the classifier diagnosed cytomegalovirus status with high specificity and sensitivity.

The sequenced material came from PBMCs. The rearrangement links TRBV30 to TRBJ1-1; D unresolved. The receptor was isolated from a woman under 30 in good health and CMV-seropositive. CDR3 residues: CAWTLLSNTEAFF. CDR3 in DNA: TGTGCCTGGACGCTTCTATCGAACACTGAAGCTTTCTTT.